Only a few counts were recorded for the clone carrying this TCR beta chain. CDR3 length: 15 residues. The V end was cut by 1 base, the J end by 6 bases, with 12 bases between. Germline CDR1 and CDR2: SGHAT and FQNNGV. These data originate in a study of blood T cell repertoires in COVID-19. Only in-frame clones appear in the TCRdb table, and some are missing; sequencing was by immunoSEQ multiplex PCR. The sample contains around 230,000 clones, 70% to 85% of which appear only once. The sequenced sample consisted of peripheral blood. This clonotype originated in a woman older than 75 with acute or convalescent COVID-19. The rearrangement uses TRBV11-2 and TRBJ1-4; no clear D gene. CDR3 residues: CASSLGGDEDEKLFF. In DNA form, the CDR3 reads TGTGCCAGCAGCTTAGGCGGGGATGAGGATGAAAAACTGTTTTTT. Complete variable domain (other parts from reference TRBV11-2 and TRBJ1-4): EAGVAQSPRYKIIEKRQSVAFWCNPISGHATLYWYQQILGQGPKLLIQFQNNGVVDDSQLPKDRFSAERLKGVDSTLKIQPAKLEDSAVYLCASSLGGDEDEKLFFGSGTQLSVL.